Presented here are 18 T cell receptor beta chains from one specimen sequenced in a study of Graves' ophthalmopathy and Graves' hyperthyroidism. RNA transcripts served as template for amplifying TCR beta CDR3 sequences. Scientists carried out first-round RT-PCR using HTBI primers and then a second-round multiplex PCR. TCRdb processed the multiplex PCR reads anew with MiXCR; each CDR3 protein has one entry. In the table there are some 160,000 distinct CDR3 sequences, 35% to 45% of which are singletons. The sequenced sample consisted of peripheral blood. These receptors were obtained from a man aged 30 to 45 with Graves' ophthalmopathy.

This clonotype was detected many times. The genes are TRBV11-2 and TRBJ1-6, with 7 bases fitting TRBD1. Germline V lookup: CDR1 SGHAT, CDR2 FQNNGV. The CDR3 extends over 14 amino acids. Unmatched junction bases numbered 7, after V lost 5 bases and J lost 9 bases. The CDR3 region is CASSRGQETSPLHF. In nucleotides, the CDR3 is TGTGCCAGCAGCCGAGGACAGGAGACTTCACCCCTCCACTTT.

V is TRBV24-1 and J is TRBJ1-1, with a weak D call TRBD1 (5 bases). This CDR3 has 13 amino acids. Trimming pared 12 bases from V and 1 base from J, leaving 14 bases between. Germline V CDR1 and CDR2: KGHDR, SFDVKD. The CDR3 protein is CASRDSQNTEAFF. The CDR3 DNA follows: TGTGCCTCAAGAGACAGCCAGAACACTGAAGCTTTCTTT.

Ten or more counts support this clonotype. The CDR3 loop is CASSLAPSGYTYEQYF. The CDR3 coding sequence is TGTGCCAGCAGCTTAGCGCCCAGCGGTTACACCTACGAGCAGTACTTC. The chain is built from TRBV7-2 and TRBJ2-7; a possible D gene is TRBD2 (5 bases). The CDR3 runs 16 residues. Germline values: CDR1 SGHTA, CDR2 FQGNSA. V lost 0 bases, J lost 2 bases, and 14 bases lay in between.

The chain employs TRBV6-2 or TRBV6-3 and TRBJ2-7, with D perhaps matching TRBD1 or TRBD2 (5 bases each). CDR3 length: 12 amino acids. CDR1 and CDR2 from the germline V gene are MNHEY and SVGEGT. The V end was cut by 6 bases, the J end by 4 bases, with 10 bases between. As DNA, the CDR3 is TGTGCCAGCAGCGAGGGGCTATACGAGCAGTACTTC. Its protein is CASSEGLYEQYF.

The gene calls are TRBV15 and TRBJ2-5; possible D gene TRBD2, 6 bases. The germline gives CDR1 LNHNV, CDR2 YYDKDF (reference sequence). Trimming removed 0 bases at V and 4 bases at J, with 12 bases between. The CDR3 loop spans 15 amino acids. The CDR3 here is CATSRDPGTRETQYF. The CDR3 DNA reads TGTGCCACCAGCAGAGATCCGGGGACTCGAGAGACCCAGTACTTC.

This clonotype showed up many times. The CDR3 DNA reads as TGTGCCAGCAGCCTGACAGAAACCTACGAGCAGTACTTC. This gives the protein CASSLTETYEQYF. The V call is TRBV6-2 or TRBV6-3, the J call TRBJ2-7; a possible D gene is TRBD1 (5 bases). With 6 bases removed from V and 2 bases from J, the gap between germline ends came to 11 bases. Per germline, CDR1 MNHEY and CDR2 SVGEGT. There are 13 residues in the CDR3.

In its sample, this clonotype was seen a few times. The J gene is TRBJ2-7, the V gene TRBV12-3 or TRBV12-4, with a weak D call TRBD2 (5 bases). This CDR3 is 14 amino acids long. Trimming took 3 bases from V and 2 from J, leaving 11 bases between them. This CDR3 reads CASSFLAGTYEQYF. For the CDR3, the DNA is TGTGCCAGCAGTTTTCTAGCAGGTACCTACGAGCAGTACTTC.

CDR3 DNA sequence: TGTGCCAGCAGCTTAGTGTCTAGCGCCGAGTACTTC. This gives the protein CASSLVSSAEYF. J is TRBJ2-4 and V is TRBV11-1, with D possibly being TRBD2 (6 bases). CDR3 length: 12 residues. V was clipped by 1 base and J by 14 bases, with 12 bases between them. The germline V gene encodes CDR1 SGHAT and CDR2 FQDESV (reference sequence).

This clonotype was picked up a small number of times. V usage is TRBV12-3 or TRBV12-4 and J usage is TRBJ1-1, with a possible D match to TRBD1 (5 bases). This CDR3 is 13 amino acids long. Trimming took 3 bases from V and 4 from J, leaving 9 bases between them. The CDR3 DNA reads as TGTGCCAGCAGTTTGGGGGTTGGCACTGAAGCTTTCTTT. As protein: CASSLGVGTEAFF.

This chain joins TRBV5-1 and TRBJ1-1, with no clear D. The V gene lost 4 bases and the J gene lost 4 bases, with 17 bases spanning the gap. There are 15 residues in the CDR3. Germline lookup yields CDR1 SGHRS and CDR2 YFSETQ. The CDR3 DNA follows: TGCGCCAGCAGCGGAGACGGCCGGGTGGGCACTGAAGCTTTCTTT. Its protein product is CASSGDGRVGTEAFF.

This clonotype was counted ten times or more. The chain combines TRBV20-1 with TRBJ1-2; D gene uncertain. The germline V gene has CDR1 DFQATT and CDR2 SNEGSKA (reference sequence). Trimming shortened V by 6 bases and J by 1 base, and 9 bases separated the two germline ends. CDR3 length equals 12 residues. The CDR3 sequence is CSAQSSNYGYTF. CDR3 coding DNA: TGCAGTGCCCAGAGTAGTAACTATGGCTACACCTTC.

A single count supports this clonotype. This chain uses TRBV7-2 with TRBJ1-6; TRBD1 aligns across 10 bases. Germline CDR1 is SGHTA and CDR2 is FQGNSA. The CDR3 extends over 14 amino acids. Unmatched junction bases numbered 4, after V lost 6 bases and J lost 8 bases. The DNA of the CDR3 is TGTGCCAGCAGTCCAGGACAGGGGGATTCACCCCTCCACTTT. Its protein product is CASSPGQGDSPLHF.

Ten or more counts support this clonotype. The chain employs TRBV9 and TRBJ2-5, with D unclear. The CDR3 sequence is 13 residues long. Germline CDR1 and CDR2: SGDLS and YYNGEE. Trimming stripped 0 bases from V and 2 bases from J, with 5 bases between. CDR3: CASSVAQQETQYF. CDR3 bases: TGTGCCAGCAGCGTAGCACAGCAAGAGACCCAGTACTTC.

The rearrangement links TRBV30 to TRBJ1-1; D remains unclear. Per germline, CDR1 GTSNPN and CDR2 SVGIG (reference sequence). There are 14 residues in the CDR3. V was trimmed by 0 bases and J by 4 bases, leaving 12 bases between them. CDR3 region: CAWSVIGVGTEAFF. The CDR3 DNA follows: TGTGCCTGGAGTGTTATTGGGGTAGGCACTGAAGCTTTCTTT.

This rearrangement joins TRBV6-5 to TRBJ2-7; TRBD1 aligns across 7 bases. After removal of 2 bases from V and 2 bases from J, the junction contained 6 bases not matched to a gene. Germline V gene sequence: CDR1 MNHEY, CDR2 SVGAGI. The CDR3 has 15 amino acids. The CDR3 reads CASSYDGTAAYEQYF. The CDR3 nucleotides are TGTGCCAGCAGTTACGACGGGACAGCAGCCTACGAGCAGTACTTC.

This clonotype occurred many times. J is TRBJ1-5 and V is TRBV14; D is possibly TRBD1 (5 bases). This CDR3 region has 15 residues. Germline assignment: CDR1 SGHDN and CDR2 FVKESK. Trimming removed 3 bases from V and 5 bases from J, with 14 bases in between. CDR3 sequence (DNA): TGTGCCAGCAGCCAGCAAGGGACCTACTATCAGCCCCAGCATTTT. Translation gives CASSQQGTYYQPQHF.

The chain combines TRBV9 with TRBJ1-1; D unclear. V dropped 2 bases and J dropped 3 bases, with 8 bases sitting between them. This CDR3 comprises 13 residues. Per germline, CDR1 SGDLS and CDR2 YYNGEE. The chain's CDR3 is CASSVVADTEAFF. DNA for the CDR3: TGTGCCAGCAGCGTGGTCGCGGACACTGAAGCTTTCTTT.

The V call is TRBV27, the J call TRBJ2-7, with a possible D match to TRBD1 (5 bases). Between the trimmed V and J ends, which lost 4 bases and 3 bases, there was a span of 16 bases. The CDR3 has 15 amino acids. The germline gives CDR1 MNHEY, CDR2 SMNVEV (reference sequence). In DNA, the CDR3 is TGTGCCAGCAGTTCACGACAGAATCCCTTCTACGAGCAGTACTTC. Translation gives CASSSRQNPFYEQYF.